The 25 T cell receptor beta chains given below trace back to one sample, sequenced in a study of coeliac disease. Repertoires were generated with immunoSEQ multiplex PCR, while TCRdb's copy carries only in-frame clones and drops some. The sample consists of about 5,000 clones, approximately 70% of them appearing once. Sequenced material: lymphocytes from the gut lamina propria. These TCRs come from a man aged 18 to 29 with celiac disease on a gluten-free diet.

The chain carries TRBV4-1 and TRBJ1-2, with D perhaps matching TRBD1 (5 bases). The CDR3 covers 15 residues. V was trimmed by 4 bases and J by 5 bases, leaving 17 bases between them. Per the germline V gene, CDR1 is MGHRA and CDR2 is YSYEKL. CDR3 region: CASSPSPGTGYGYTF. In DNA, the CDR3 is TGCGCCAGCAGCCCATCCCCGGGCACAGGTTATGGCTACACCTTC.

This clone appeared a few times. The chain employs TRBV5-4 and TRBJ1-5; the D is unclear. Germline CDR1 SGHNT, CDR2 YYREEE (reference sequence). There are 13 residues in the CDR3. V dropped 0 bases and J dropped 7 bases, with 8 bases sitting between them. The chain's CDR3 is CASSLGGGQPQHF. The CDR3 nucleotides are TGTGCCAGCAGCTTGGGGGGAGGGCAGCCCCAGCATTTT.

This sequence joins TRBV7-7 and TRBJ2-2, with a weak D call TRBD1 (5 bases). This CDR3 is built from 16 residues. Per the germline V gene, CDR1 is SSHAT and CDR2 is FNYEAQ (reference sequence). Trimming stripped 0 bases from V and 6 bases from J, with 14 bases between. In DNA form, the CDR3 reads TGTGCCAGCAGCTTAGCGGGCCTTAGGGGCCCCGGGGAGCTGTTTTTT. Its translation: CASSLAGLRGPGELFF.

This rearrangement joins TRBV5-6 to TRBJ1-2, with 7 bases that match TRBD1. V dropped 3 bases and J dropped 4; count of bases not matched to a gene: 12. Germline CDR1 reads SGHDT; CDR2 reads YYEEEE. This CDR3 comprises 16 residues. The CDR3 protein is CASSSRATGVFYGYTF. The CDR3 coding sequence is TGTGCCAGCAGCTCGAGGGCAACAGGGGTATTCTATGGCTACACCTTC.

The chain couples TRBV7-3 to TRBJ2-2, with D perhaps matching TRBD2 (5 bases). V dropped 5 bases and J dropped 1 base, with 14 bases sitting between them. Germline loops: CDR1 SGHTA, CDR2 FQGTGA. The CDR3 length is 16 residues. This CDR3 reads CASSLSPGMNTGELFF. Here the CDR3 DNA reads TGTGCCAGCAGCCTCTCTCCCGGGATGAACACCGGGGAGCTGTTTTTT.

CDR3 sequence: CASRSPGQGAYEQYF. In DNA, the CDR3 is TGTGCCAGCCGGTCACCGGGACAGGGCGCCTACGAGCAGTACTTC. J is TRBJ2-7 and V is TRBV28; 9 bases are a match to TRBD1. V was clipped by 8 bases and J by 2 bases; unmatched bases: 10. CDR1 MDHEN and CDR2 SYDVKM come from the germline V gene. This CDR3 is built from 15 residues.

This clone was observed a few times. The chain carries TRBV28 and TRBJ2-1; no firm D call. The CDR3 runs to 14 residues. The V gene lost 6 bases and the J gene lost 4 bases, with 13 bases spanning the gap. Per germline, CDR1 MDHEN and CDR2 SYDVKM. The CDR3 is CASSPPQTYNEQFF. For the CDR3, the DNA is TGTGCCAGCAGCCCCCCCCAAACTTACAATGAGCAGTTCTTC. The entire variable domain, with the rest obtained from reference TRBV28 and TRBJ2-1, is as follows: DVKVTQSSRYLVKRTGEKVFLECVQDMDHENMFWYRQDPGLGLRLIYFSYDVKMKEKGDIPEGYSVSREKKERFSLILESASTNQTSMYLCASSPPQTYNEQFFGPGTRLTVL.

The V gene is TRBV6-5, the J gene TRBJ2-7; tentatively, D is TRBD2 (5 bases). The ends were cut back, 7 bases at V and 2 bases at J, with 15 bases in the middle. Germline CDR1 reads MNHEY; CDR2 reads SVGAGI. CDR3 length: 14 residues. CDR3 DNA: TGTGCCAGCACCCGAGGGCCTTTGACCTACGAGCAGTACTTC. It encodes CASTRGPLTYEQYF.

There are a few counts of this clone. The gene calls are TRBV9 and TRBJ2-1; a weak D match, TRBD1 (5 bases). The CDR3 sequence is 15 residues long. Germline V gives CDR1 SGDLS, CDR2 YYNGEE. V was trimmed by 4 bases and J by 2 bases, leaving 13 bases between them. CDR3 nucleotides: TGTGCCAGCAGCCCCAGGGAAAAGACCTACAATGAGCAGTTCTTC. Protein product: CASSPREKTYNEQFF.

This rearrangement joins TRBV27 to TRBJ1-2; the match to TRBD1 covers 7 bases. J lost 1 base, V lost 2 bases, and 16 bases had no gene match. The V gene's germline CDR1 is MNHEY and CDR2 SMNVEV (reference sequence). The CDR3 extends over 19 amino acids. The CDR3 sequence is CASSLEDRSDLWNNYGYTF. The DNA for the CDR3 is TGTGCCAGCAGTTTAGAGGACAGGAGCGATCTCTGGAATAACTATGGCTACACCTTC.

In the case of this clone: One end of the junction fails to match germline, which may point to a read error. The sample carries other DNA sequences with the same CDR3. The rearrangement joins TRBV11-2 to TRBJ1-1; D unresolved. CDR3 length: 14 amino acids. The V gene's germline CDR1 is SGHAT and CDR2 FQNNGV. CDR3 amino acids: CASSLPRQNTEAFF. The CDR3 region has the DNA TGCGCCAGCAGCTTGCCTCGACAGAACACTGAAGCTTTCTTT.

This chain connects TRBV4-2 to TRBJ2-7; TRBD1 matches at 8 bases. The CDR3 runs 19 residues. V gave up 1 base and J gave up 0 bases; unmatched junction bases: 14. Germline lookup yields CDR1 LGHNA and CDR2 YNFKEQ. The CDR3 DNA is TGTGCCAGCAGCCAAGTTTCAGGACAGGGTCCCATCAGCTCCTACGAGCAGTACTTC. It codes for CASSQVSGQGPISSYEQYF.

The chain uses TRBV18 and TRBJ1-3; TRBD1 matches at 8 bases. This CDR3 region has 17 residues. Trimming at V came to 4 bases and at J to 0 bases, leaving 8 bases not matched to a gene. CDR1 and CDR2 (germline): KGHSH, LQKENI. As DNA, the CDR3 is TGTGCCAGCTCACTCGCCGGACAGGGAGGCTCTGGAAACACCATATATTTT. Its protein is CASSLAGQGGSGNTIYF.

CDR3 nucleotide sequence: TGTGCCATCAGTGAGCGGGACAGCTACGAGCAGTACTTC. It yields the protein CAISERDSYEQYF. The chain employs TRBV10-3 and TRBJ2-7; 7 bases line up with TRBD1. The CDR3 extends over 13 amino acids. Trimming took 2 bases from V and 3 from J; bases not matched to a gene: 1. The germline V gene has CDR1 ENHRY and CDR2 SYGVKD.

The chain combines TRBV6-5 with TRBJ2-1; perhaps TRBD2 as D (5 bases). Per the germline V gene, CDR1 is MNHEY and CDR2 is SVGAGI. The V and J ends lost 0 bases and 4 bases respectively, with 10 bases between them. The CDR3 length is 15 residues. In DNA form, the CDR3 reads TGTGCCAGCAGTTACTCCCCGAGGGTATACAATGAGCAGTTCTTC. It encodes CASSYSPRVYNEQFF.

The chain links TRBV5-1 to TRBJ1-1; tentative D call: TRBD1 (6 bases). CDR3 length: 11 amino acids. Germline CDR1 reads SGHRS; CDR2 reads YFSETQ. Trimming took off 0 bases at V and 10 bases at J, with 7 bases between the two ends. The CDR3, as DNA: TGCGCCAGCAGCTTGGCAGGGGTAGCTTTCTTT. Amino acids: CASSLAGVAFF.

V is TRBV7-2 and J is TRBJ2-3, with D unclear. The CDR3 has 13 residues. With 0 bases removed from V and 5 bases from J, the gap between germline ends came to 6 bases. CDR1 and CDR2 (germline): SGHTA, FQGNSA. Written as DNA, the CDR3 is TGTGCCAGCAGCTTAGCTCCGCGAGATACGCAGTATTTT. It encodes CASSLAPRDTQYF.

The gene calls are TRBV5-1 and TRBJ2-3; TRBD2 agrees at 9 bases. CDR1 is SGHRS and CDR2 is YFSETQ in the germline V gene. V gave up 9 bases and J gave up 2 bases; unmatched junction bases: 7. The CDR3 extends over 14 amino acids. For the CDR3, the DNA is TGCGCCACCTCCGGGACTAGCCCCACAGATACGCAGTATTTT. Its protein product is CATSGTSPTDTQYF.

V usage is TRBV5-1 and J usage is TRBJ2-1; 11 nucleotides match TRBD2. Looked up from germline, CDR1 is SGHRS and CDR2 is YFSETQ. The CDR3 loop spans 15 amino acids. The V and J ends lost 4 bases and 4 bases, in that order; junction bases with no gene match: 4. For the CDR3, the DNA is TGCGCCAGCAGCCATCCTAGCGGGGGGTACAATGAGCAGTTCTTC. Translated, it gives CASSHPSGGYNEQFF.

This clone turned up a few times. The rearrangement links TRBV4-1 to TRBJ2-7; D is unclear. This CDR3 is built from 13 residues. Between the trimmed V and J ends, which lost 0 bases and 9 bases, there was a span of 12 bases. In germline, CDR1 is MGHRA, CDR2 YSYEKL. For the CDR3, the DNA is TGCGCCAGCAGCCAAGAGCAAGGTACGGGGCAGTACTTC. Amino acid sequence: CASSQEQGTGQYF.

CDR3 in amino acids: CASSQGAPNTEAFF. The DNA for the CDR3 is TGTGCCAGCAGCCAAGGGGCCCCCAACACTGAAGCTTTCTTT. The chain recombines TRBV4-2 with TRBJ1-1; D is unclear. CDR1 and CDR2 (germline): LGHNA, YNFKEQ. Trimming stripped 1 base from V and 2 bases from J, with 8 bases between. The CDR3 is 14 residues long.

This chain links TRBV5-4 with TRBJ2-2, with 7 bases identical to TRBD2. V was clipped by 2 bases and J by 6 bases; unmatched bases: 4. There are 14 residues in the CDR3. The germline V gene has CDR1 SGHNT and CDR2 YYREEE (reference sequence). The CDR3: CASSLAGLPGELFF. The CDR3 DNA reads as TGTGCCAGCAGCTTAGCGGGGCTCCCCGGGGAGCTGTTTTTT.

The V gene is TRBV19, the J gene TRBJ2-2; 7 bases fit TRBD1. Germline lookup yields CDR1 LNHDA and CDR2 SQIVND (reference sequence). Trimming at V came to 9 bases and at J to 2 bases, leaving 9 bases not matched to a gene. CDR3 length: 15 amino acids. CDR3 residues: CASREGQRNTGELFF. CDR3 DNA: TGTGCCAGCAGAGAGGGACAGAGAAACACCGGGGAGCTGTTTTTT.

The V and J genes are TRBV9 and TRBJ1-2, with 7 nucleotides matching TRBD1. CDR3 length: 14 amino acids. Losses at the gene ends were 6 bases for V and 1 base for J; bases not matched to a gene: 6. Germline CDR1 and CDR2: SGDLS and YYNGEE. In DNA, the CDR3 is TGTGCCAGCACCGGGACAGAAAGTAACTATGGCTACACCTTC. This codes for CASTGTESNYGYTF.

The V call is TRBV11-2, the J call TRBJ2-1; 7 bases agree with TRBD1. Germline V gene data show CDR1 as SGHAT and CDR2 as FQNNGV. V shed 6 bases and J 7 bases; nucleotides not matched to a gene: 6. This CDR3 comprises 13 residues. This CDR3 is CASSTDRMNEQFF. In nucleotides, the CDR3 is TGTGCCAGCAGTACGGACAGGATGAATGAGCAGTTCTTC.